Listed below are T cell receptor beta chains from one sample, sequenced in a study of technical replicates of blood from a few donors. The method was immunoSEQ multiplex PCR; TCRdb's version includes in-frame clones alone and lacks a portion of them. The profile shows approximately 53,000 clones, about 96% of them singletons. Material: T cells isolated from PBMCs. The receptors stem from a human donor in good health. Both conserved end residues are part of each CDR3. The D gene is left open where the match is weak. Only part of the rows carry a size: once, few, many, or a class if the clone is expanded.

d_call clone_size j_call v_call cdr3_nt cdr3_aa
NA NA TRBJ1-1 TRBV4-3 TGCGCCAGCAGCCAAGCCGGGAGAACTGAAGCTTTCTTT CASSQAGRTEAFF
TRBD2 NA TRBJ2-7 TRBV7-9 TGTGCCAGCAGCGGGGCTAGCGGATTATCTGAGCAGTACTTC CASSGASGLSEQYF
NA once TRBJ2-1 TRBV15 TGTGCCACCAGCAGAGAGCGGACCGAAGGGGAGTTCTTC CATSRERTEGEFF
NA NA TRBJ1-5 TRBV27 TGTGCCAGCAGTTTACAGGGAAGCGGGCAGCCCCAGCATTTT CASSLQGSGQPQHF
NA NA TRBJ2-2 TRBV6-5 TGTGCCAGCAGTTACGGAATAGACTCCACCGGGGAGCTGTTTTTT CASSYGIDSTGELFF
TRBD2 NA TRBJ2-1 TRBV20-1 TGCAGTGCTAGGACTAGCGGGGAGCAGTTCTTC CSARTSGEQFF
NA NA TRBJ1-5 TRBV27 TGTGCCAGCAGGCCACAGGGTCGGGGCAATCAGCCCCAGCATTTT CASRPQGRGNQPQHF
NA once TRBJ2-7 TRBV7-9 TGTGCCAGCAGCGTCGGAGAGGTCGAGCAGTACTTC CASSVGEVEQYF
TRBD1 NA TRBJ2-2 TRBV14 TGTGCCAGCAGCCCAACGCAGGGGGCTCTCGGGGAGCTGTTTTTT CASSPTQGALGELFF
TRBD1 NA TRBJ2-3 TRBV7-2 TGTGCCAGCAGCCCCCGGCAGGGGGGCACAGATACGCAGTATTTT CASSPRQGGTDTQYF
NA NA TRBJ1-2 TRBV6-6 TGTGCCAGCAGTTTGGGGCTAGGGCCAGATGGCTACACCTTC CASSLGLGPDGYTF
NA NA TRBJ1-2 TRBV28 TGTGCCAGCTCGGCGGGAGACAATGGCTACACCTTC CASSAGDNGYTF
NA NA TRBJ1-3 TRBV19 TGTGCCAGTAGTCTATCCCCGGGGGGGAGAGCGTCTAGAAACACCATATATTTT CASSLSPGGRASRNTIYF
TRBD1 NA TRBJ1-2 TRBV25-1 TGTGCCACCAGGACAGGGGGCCATGGCTACACCTTC CATRTGGHGYTF
NA NA TRBJ1-1 TRBV6-5 TGTGCCAGCAGTTACTCCCGGGTCTCTCAGGCTTTCTTT CASSYSRVSQAFF
NA NA TRBJ1-2 TRBV28 TGTGCCAGCAGCCTGGGACTTTCTAACTATGGCTACACCTTC CASSLGLSNYGYTF
NA NA TRBJ2-7 TRBV25-1 TGTGCCAGCAGTTCTTCCTACGAGCAGTACTTC CASSSSYEQYF
TRBD1 NA TRBJ1-2 TRBV2 TGTGCCAGCGGGTCGGGGGACAGGCTCTATGGCTACACCTTC CASGSGDRLYGYTF
TRBD1 few TRBJ1-1 TRBV30 TGTGCCTGGACGGAGACAGGGGACCTCAACACTGAAGCTTTCTTT CAWTETGDLNTEAFF
NA NA TRBJ2-7 TRBV9 TGTGCCAGCAGCGGCGACAGATCCTACGAGCAGTACTTC CASSGDRSYEQYF
NA NA TRBJ1-1 TRBV9 TGTGCCAGCAGCGTCGAACATAACGCGGATATGAACACTGAAGCTTTCTTT CASSVEHNADMNTEAFF
NA NA TRBJ1-3 TRBV29-1 TGCAGCGTTTCATGGGGCAGAACAGGAAACACCATATATTTT CSVSWGRTGNTIYF
NA NA TRBJ2-7 TRBV2 TGTGCCAGCAGCTTGCCGGCGGGCGGCACCTACGAGCAGTACTTC CASSLPAGGTYEQYF
NA NA TRBJ2-1 TRBV14 TGTGCCAGCAGCCAAGGCGGGACCAATGAGCAGTTCTTC CASSQGGTNEQFF
NA NA TRBJ2-2 TRBV7-3 TGTGCCAGCAGCCCCCAGGGCGATGCCAGGGAGCTGTTTTTT CASSPQGDARELFF
TRBD1 NA TRBJ2-7 TRBV2 TGTGCCAGCAGCGGACAGGGAAATGATTACGAGCAGTACTTC CASSGQGNDYEQYF
TRBD1 once TRBJ2-1 TRBV29-1 TGCAGCGTCCCCGGGACAGCTTACAATGAGCAGTTCTTC CSVPGTAYNEQFF
NA NA TRBJ1-2 TRBV2 TGTGCCAGCAGCGGTCCGGACTATGGCTACACCTTC CASSGPDYGYTF
TRBD2 NA TRBJ2-7 TRBV4-3 TGCGCCAGCAGCCAGGGACTAGCGGGAAGTTACTACGAGCAGTACTTC CASSQGLAGSYYEQYF
NA NA TRBJ1-2 TRBV10-3 TGTGCCATCAGTGGTAAAGGGGGCTATGGCTACACCTTC CAISGKGGYGYTF
TRBD2 NA TRBJ2-7 TRBV27 TGTGCCAGCAGTTTACTAGCGGGGGAGCAGTACTTC CASSLLAGEQYF
NA NA TRBJ2-5 TRBV27 TGTGCCAGCGGAGCGGGCCCACCACAAGAGACCCAGTACTTC CASGAGPPQETQYF
TRBD1 NA TRBJ1-5 TRBV28 TGTGCCAGCAGCCCCGGACAGGGTTGGAATCAGCCCCAGCATTTT CASSPGQGWNQPQHF
NA NA TRBJ2-2 TRBV2 TGTGCCAGCGGCTGGGGAAGGACGGGGGCCGGGGAGCTGTTTTTT CASGWGRTGAGELFF
TRBD2 NA TRBJ2-7 TRBV9 TGTGCCAGCAGCCTACTAGCGGGAAGGGACGAGCAGTACTTC CASSLLAGRDEQYF
NA NA TRBJ2-1 TRBV9 TGTGCCAGCAGTCCCCTGGAGGGTACCTACAATGAGCAGTTCTTC CASSPLEGTYNEQFF
TRBD1 NA TRBJ1-1 TRBV5-6 TGTGCCAGCAGAACCCTAGCAGGGGGTGTGAACACTGAAGCTTTCTTT CASRTLAGGVNTEAFF
TRBD2 NA TRBJ2-1 TRBV28 TGTGCCAGCAGTACCCCAGCTAGCGGAAGTACCAATGAGCAGTTCTTC CASSTPASGSTNEQFF
NA NA TRBJ2-7 TRBV28 TGTGCCAGCAGGAGGAACTACGAGCAGTACTTC CASRRNYEQYF
TRBD2 NA TRBJ2-7 TRBV6-5 TGTGCCAGCAGTTATATTAGCGGGGCTAGGACCTACGAGCAGTACTTC CASSYISGARTYEQYF
NA NA TRBJ2-7 TRBV27 TGTGCCAGCAGTTTATCCTATAATTCCTACGAGCAGTACTTC CASSLSYNSYEQYF
TRBD1 NA TRBJ1-2 TRBV19 TGTGCCAGTAGTAGACCGGGACAGGGGTGGTATGGCTACACCTTC CASSRPGQGWYGYTF
TRBD2 NA TRBJ2-5 TRBV5-1 TGCGCCAGCAGCCCATCCAGCGGGAGGGTTTGGGAGACCCAGTACTTC CASSPSSGRVWETQYF
NA NA TRBJ1-5 TRBV27 TGTGCCAGCAGTTTCGGGTTTAACAATCAGCCCCAGCATTTT CASSFGFNNQPQHF
TRBD2 NA TRBJ2-2 TRBV14 TGTGCCAGCAGCCTTAGACTAGCTAACACCGGGGAGCTGTTTTTT CASSLRLANTGELFF
NA NA TRBJ2-7 TRBV7-3 TGTGCCAGCAGCTCGGGACTTAACTACGAGCAGTACTTC CASSSGLNYEQYF
NA NA TRBJ2-2 TRBV2 TGTGCCAGCAGCGCTAACAGGGTAGGGACCGGGGAGCTGTTTTTT CASSANRVGTGELFF
TRBD1 NA TRBJ1-5 TRBV15 TGTGCCACCAGCAGATCCCAACAGGGGGCTCGCAATCAGCCCCAGCATTTT CATSRSQQGARNQPQHF
NA NA TRBJ1-2 TRBV11-2 TGTGCCAGCAGCTTAGCCTCCTTAGGCTACACCTTC CASSLASLGYTF
NA NA TRBJ2-1 TRBV5-4 TGTGCCAGCAACCGCGGAGACTTGTTAGTGGATGAGCAGTTCTTC CASNRGDLLVDEQFF
NA NA TRBJ1-1 TRBV27 TGTGCCAGCACCCTTCATAGGGGGAGCACTGAAGCTTTCTTT CASTLHRGSTEAFF
NA NA TRBJ1-1 TRBV15 TGTGCCACCAGCGGCGGTTTAATGAACACTGAAGCTTTCTTT CATSGGLMNTEAFF
TRBD2 once TRBJ2-1 TRBV27 TGTGCCAGCAGTTGGGGACTAGCGGGAGAGGAGTTCTTC CASSWGLAGEEFF